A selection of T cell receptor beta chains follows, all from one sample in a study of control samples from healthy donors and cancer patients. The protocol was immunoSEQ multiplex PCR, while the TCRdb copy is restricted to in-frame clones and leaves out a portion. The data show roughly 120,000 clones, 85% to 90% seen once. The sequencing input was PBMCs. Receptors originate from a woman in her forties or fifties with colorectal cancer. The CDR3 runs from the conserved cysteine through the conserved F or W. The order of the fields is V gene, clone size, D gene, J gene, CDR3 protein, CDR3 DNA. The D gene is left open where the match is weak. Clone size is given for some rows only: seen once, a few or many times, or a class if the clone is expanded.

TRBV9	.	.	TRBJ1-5	CASSVGINQPQHF	TGTGCCAGCAGCGTAGGGATCAATCAGCCCCAGCATTTT
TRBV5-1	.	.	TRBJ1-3	CASSPWRGPAGSGNTIYF	TGCGCCAGCAGCCCGTGGCGGGGCCCGGCAGGATCTGGAAACACCATATATTTT
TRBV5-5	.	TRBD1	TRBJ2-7	CASSQNHPGQGAQEQYF	TGTGCCAGCAGCCAAAACCATCCGGGACAGGGGGCCCAAGAGCAGTACTTC
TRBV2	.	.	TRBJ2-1	CASSPGSSSYNEQFF	TGTGCCAGCAGTCCGGGCTCCAGCTCCTACAATGAGCAGTTCTTC
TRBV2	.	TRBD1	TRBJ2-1	CASSRDRGTDNEQFF	TGTGCCAGCAGCCGGGACAGGGGCACGGACAATGAGCAGTTCTTC
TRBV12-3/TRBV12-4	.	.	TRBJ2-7	CASSYPIGGEQYF	TGTGCCAGCAGTTATCCCATTGGCGGCGAGCAGTACTTC
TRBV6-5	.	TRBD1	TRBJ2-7	CASSYGTDYEQYF	TGTGCCAGCAGTTACGGGACAGACTACGAGCAGTACTTC
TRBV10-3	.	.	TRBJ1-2	CAISETGSGGYTF	TGTGCCATCAGCGAGACAGGATCTGGTGGCTACACCTTC
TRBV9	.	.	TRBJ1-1	CASGTTGGGAEAFF	TGTGCCAGCGGGACGACCGGGGGAGGGGCTGAAGCTTTCTTT
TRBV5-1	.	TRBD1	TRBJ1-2	CASSFSGGLRYGYTF	TGCGCCAGCAGCTTCTCAGGGGGTCTCCGGTATGGCTACACCTTC
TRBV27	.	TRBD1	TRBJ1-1	CASTSGRGGTEAFF	TGTGCCAGCACCTCGGGCAGGGGGGGTACTGAAGCTTTCTTT
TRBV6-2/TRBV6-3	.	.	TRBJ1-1	CASSRAEQSTEAFF	TGTGCCAGCAGCAGGGCCGAACAGAGCACTGAAGCTTTCTTT
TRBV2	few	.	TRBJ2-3	CASSATSRRAPSTDTQYF	TGTGCCAGCAGTGCAACTTCCCGGCGGGCTCCTAGCACAGATACGCAGTATTTT
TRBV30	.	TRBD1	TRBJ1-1	CALGARGLLNTEAFF	TGTGCCCTAGGCGCCAGGGGGCTTTTGAACACTGAAGCTTTCTTT
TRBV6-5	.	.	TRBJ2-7	CASSHGTGEREQYF	TGTGCCAGCAGTCACGGGACCGGGGAAAGAGAGCAGTACTTC
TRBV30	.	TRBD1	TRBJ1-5	CAWTAGGMQPQHF	TGTGCCTGGACCGCAGGGGGCATGCAGCCCCAGCATTTT
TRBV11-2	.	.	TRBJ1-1	CASSLDKGVWTEAFF	TGTGCCAGCAGCTTAGATAAGGGGGTCTGGACTGAAGCTTTCTTT
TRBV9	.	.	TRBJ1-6	CASSVESSRNSPLHF	TGTGCCAGCAGCGTCGAGTCGAGCCGGAATTCACCCCTCCACTTT
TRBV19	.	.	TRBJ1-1	CASSPYREFVTEAFF	TGTGCCAGTAGTCCGTACAGGGAATTCGTGACTGAAGCTTTCTTT
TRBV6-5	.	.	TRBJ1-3	CASSSDYGNTIYF	TGTGCCAGCAGTTCGGACTACGGAAACACCATATATTTT
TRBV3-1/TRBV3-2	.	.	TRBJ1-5	CASSQRGMPQHF	TGTGCCAGCAGCCAACGAGGTATGCCCCAGCATTTT
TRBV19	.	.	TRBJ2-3	CASSIIRGPDTQYF	TGTGCCAGTAGTATTATTCGGGGTCCAGATACGCAGTATTTT
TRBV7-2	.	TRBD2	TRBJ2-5	CASSLILAGGGTQYF	TGTGCCAGCAGCTTAATCTTAGCGGGGGGCGGGACCCAGTACTTC
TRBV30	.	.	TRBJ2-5	CAWSVLETQYF	TGTGCCTGGAGTGTACTAGAGACCCAGTACTTC
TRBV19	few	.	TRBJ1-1	CASKKDSLNTEAFF	TGTGCCAGTAAAAAGGACAGTTTGAACACTGAAGCTTTCTTT
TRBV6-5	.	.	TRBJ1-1	CASKRPGRDEAFF	TGTGCCAGCAAAAGGCCGGGCAGAGATGAAGCTTTCTTT
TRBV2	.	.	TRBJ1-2	CASSDTSTNYGYTF	TGTGCCAGCAGTGACACTTCCACGAACTATGGCTACACCTTC
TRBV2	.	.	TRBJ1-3	CASSTLANTIYF	TGTGCCAGCAGCACACTAGCAAACACCATATATTTT
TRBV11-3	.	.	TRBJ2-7	CASSPNSGASYEQYF	TGTGCCAGCAGCCCTAATTCGGGGGCATCCTACGAGCAGTACTTC
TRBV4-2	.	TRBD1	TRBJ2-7	CASSKEGQQGYEQYF	TGTGCCAGCAGCAAAGAGGGACAGCAGGGGTACGAGCAGTACTTC
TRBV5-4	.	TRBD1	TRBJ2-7	CASSQPGQGFEQYF	TGTGCCAGCAGCCAACCGGGACAGGGATTCGAGCAGTACTTC
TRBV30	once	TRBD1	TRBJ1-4	CAWSVGGTGGEKLFF	TGTGCCTGGAGTGTAGGAGGGACAGGGGGCGAAAAACTGTTTTTT
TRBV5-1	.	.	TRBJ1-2	CASSSDGSNYGYTF	TGCGCCAGCAGCTCGGACGGCTCTAACTATGGCTACACCTTC
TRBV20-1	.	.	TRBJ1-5	CSASFGDQPQHF	TGCAGTGCTAGTTTCGGGGACCAGCCCCAGCATTTT
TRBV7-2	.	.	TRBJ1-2	CASSLEGLNYGYTF	TGTGCCAGCAGCTTAGAAGGCTTAAACTATGGCTACACCTTC
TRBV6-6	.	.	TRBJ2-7	CASSRSRTRKKGGDYEQYF	TGTGCCAGCAGCCGATCACGAACACGTAAAAAGGGCGGGGACTACGAGCAGTACTTC
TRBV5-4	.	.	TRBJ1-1	CASSLEARRAEAFF	TGTGCCAGCAGCTTGGAGGCCCGGAGGGCTGAAGCTTTCTTT
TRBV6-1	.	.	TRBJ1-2	CASSETLLAPYGYTF	TGTGCCAGCAGTGAGACCCTACTTGCACCCTATGGCTACACCTTC
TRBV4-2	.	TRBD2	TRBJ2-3	CASSREREADTQYF	TGTGCCAGCAGCCGAGAACGGGAGGCAGATACGCAGTATTTT
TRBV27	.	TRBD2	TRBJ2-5	CASSRFEERESGETQYF	TGTGCCAGCAGCCGGTTTGAGGAGCGGGAGTCGGGGGAGACCCAGTACTTC
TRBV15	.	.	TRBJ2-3	CATSGTPGVNTQYF	TGTGCCACCAGCGGGACCCCTGGGGTTAATACGCAGTATTTT
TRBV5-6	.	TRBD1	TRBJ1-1	CASSPGQGLFYTEAFF	TGTGCCAGCAGCCCGGGACAGGGGCTGTTTTATACTGAAGCTTTCTTT
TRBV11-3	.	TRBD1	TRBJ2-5	CASSRGTGEETQYF	TGTGCCAGCAGCCGCGGGACAGGGGAAGAGACCCAGTACTTC
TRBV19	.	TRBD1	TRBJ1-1	CASKGQGSTEAFF	TGTGCCAGTAAGGGACAGGGGTCCACTGAAGCTTTCTTT
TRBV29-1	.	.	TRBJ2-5	CSVRLGTQYF	TGCAGCGTTCGCCTCGGGACCCAGTACTTC
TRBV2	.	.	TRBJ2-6	CASSDFFGGFGSGANVLTF	TGTGCCAGCAGTGATTTTTTCGGAGGGTTTGGGTCTGGGGCCAACGTCCTGACTTTC
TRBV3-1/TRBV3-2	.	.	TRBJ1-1	CASSSSGEAFF	TGTGCCAGCAGCTCCTCCGGGGAAGCTTTCTTT
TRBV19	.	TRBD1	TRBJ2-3	CASSDRGVNTQYF	TGTGCCAGTTCAGACAGGGGAGTAAATACGCAGTATTTT
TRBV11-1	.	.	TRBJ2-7	CASSRDTYYEQYF	TGTGCCAGCAGCCGGGACACTTACTACGAGCAGTACTTC
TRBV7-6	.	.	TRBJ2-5	CASSPNPTKQETQYF	TGTGCCAGCAGCCCAAACCCCACTAAGCAAGAGACCCAGTACTTC
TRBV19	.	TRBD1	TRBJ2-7	CASSADRGRYEQYF	TGTGCCAGTAGTGCGGACAGGGGAAGGTACGAGCAGTACTTC
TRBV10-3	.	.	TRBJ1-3	CAISGGGLDGNTIYF	TGTGCCATCAGTGGAGGGGGTTTGGATGGAAACACCATATATTTT
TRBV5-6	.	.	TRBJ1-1	CASSLAVGLNTEAFF	TGTGCCAGCAGCTTGGCCGTGGGCCTGAACACTGAAGCTTTCTTT
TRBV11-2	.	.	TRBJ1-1	CASSYERGIGTEAFF	TGTGCCAGCAGCTACGAGCGGGGTATAGGGACTGAAGCTTTCTTT
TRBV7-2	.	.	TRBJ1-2	CASTASNYGYTF	TGTGCCAGCACTGCCTCAAACTATGGCTACACCTTC
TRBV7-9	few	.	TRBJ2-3	CASPYGLDSTDTQYF	TGTGCCAGCCCGTACGGGTTGGACAGCACAGATACGCAGTATTTT
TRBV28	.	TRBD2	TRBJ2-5	CASSGTSGRAGETQYF	TGTGCCAGCAGCGGGACTAGCGGGAGGGCCGGAGAGACCCAGTACTTC
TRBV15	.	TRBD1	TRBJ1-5	CATSRGQGPSNQPQHF	TGTGCCACCAGCAGGGGACAGGGCCCTAGCAATCAGCCCCAGCATTTT
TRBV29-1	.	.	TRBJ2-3	CSVKATNWYTDTQYF	TGCAGCGTTAAAGCGACAAATTGGTACACAGATACGCAGTATTTT